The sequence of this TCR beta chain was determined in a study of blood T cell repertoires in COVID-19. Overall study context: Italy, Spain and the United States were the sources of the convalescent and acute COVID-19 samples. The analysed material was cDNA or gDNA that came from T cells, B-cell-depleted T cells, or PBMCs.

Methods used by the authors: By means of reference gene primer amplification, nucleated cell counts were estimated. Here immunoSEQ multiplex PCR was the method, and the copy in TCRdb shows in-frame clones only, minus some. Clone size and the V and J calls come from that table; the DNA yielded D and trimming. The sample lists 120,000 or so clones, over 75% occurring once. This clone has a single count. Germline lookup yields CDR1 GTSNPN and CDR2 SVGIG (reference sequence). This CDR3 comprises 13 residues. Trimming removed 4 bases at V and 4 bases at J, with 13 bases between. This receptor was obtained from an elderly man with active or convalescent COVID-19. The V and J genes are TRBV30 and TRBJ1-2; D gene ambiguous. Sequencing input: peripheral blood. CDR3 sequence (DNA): TGTGCCTGGAAAGCGGCAGGTCCCTATGGCTACACCTTC. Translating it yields CAWKAAGPYGYTF. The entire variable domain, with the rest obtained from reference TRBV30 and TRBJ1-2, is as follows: SQTIHQWPATLVQPVGSPLSLECTVEGTSNPNLYWYRQAAGRGLQLLFYSVGIGQISSEVPQNLSASRPQDRQFILSSKKLLLSDSGFYLCAWKAAGPYGYTFGSGTRLTVV.